This entry features one T cell receptor (beta chain) sequence. Its matching antigen is unknown. The V end was cut by 3 bases, the J end by 3 bases, with 8 bases between. The CDR3 sequence is 13 residues long. The germline V gene encodes CDR1 LNHDA and CDR2 SQIVND (reference sequence). Second-dose timings of about 4 or about 12 weeks were pooled. Only in-frame clones appear in the TCRdb table, and some are missing; sequencing was by immunoSEQ multiplex PCR. The data contain about 86,000 clones, over 85% of them singletons. This sample is part of a study of T cell responses to AZD1222 COVID-19 vaccine. The study, taken as a whole, reports: Targets within unmutated variant regions were reportedly found for nearly half of spike-specific TCRs. Seropositive status at baseline applied to only a handful of AZD1222 recipients.

This chain joins TRBV19 and TRBJ1-1, with unresolved D. Sequenced here: peripheral blood, sampled 28 days after the second AZD1222 dose. The sequence came from an adult who received the AZD1222 COVID-19 vaccine. The CDR3, as DNA: TGTGCCAGTAGTATTAACACTTACACTGAAGCTTTCTTT. Translated, it gives CASSINTYTEAFF.